Described below is a single T cell receptor (beta chain) sequence and its context. The target antigen is unknown. While unrecorded immune exposures were likely, the donors were nominally healthy when sampled. This record belongs to a study of cytomegalovirus exposure and HLA in healthy donors. Study background: The Caucasian-associated ancestry cluster held over 65% of 300 to 450 genotyped donors.

Use of 60 Vbeta and 13 Jbeta primers characterized the PCR. Clones were read by immunoSEQ multiplex PCR, and TCRdb kept only the in-frame ones, dropping some. The sample yields roughly 110,000 clones, under 85% seen once. The study, taken as a whole, reports: The availability of immune exposure information extended only to CMV serostatus.

Germline CDR1 reads GTSNPN; CDR2 reads SVGIG (reference sequence). V lost 5 bases and J 6 bases, leaving 14 bases between the germline ends. This CDR3 is 12 amino acids long. This clonotype originated in a man aged 25 to 45 in good health and CMV-seropositive. The V and J genes are TRBV30 and TRBJ2-7; TRBD2 might be the D (6 bases). Material for sequencing was PBMCs. CDR3 sequence (DNA): TGTGCCTGGTCAGAACTCGGGGGCGAGCAGTACTTC. Its protein is CAWSELGGEQYF.